Each of the 7 T cell receptor beta chains below was sequenced from the same sample in a study of T cell responses to AZD1222 COVID-19 vaccine. TCRdb keeps only in-frame clones here, not all; method: immunoSEQ multiplex PCR. This repertoire shows about 200,000 clones, around 94% found once; its top ten account for 3.6%. Sequencing used peripheral blood, obtained 28 days after the second dose of the MenACWY control vaccine. These receptors were obtained from an adult who received the MenACWY meningococcal vaccine as a control.

The chain employs TRBV12-3 or TRBV12-4 and TRBJ2-7; D gene ambiguous. CDR3 length: 12 residues. V was clipped by 1 base and J by 4 bases, with 5 bases between them. The CDR3 loop is CASSLELYEQYF. CDR3 sequence (DNA): TGTGCCAGCAGTTTAGAGCTGTACGAGCAGTACTTC.

This chain links TRBV29-1 with TRBJ2-2; 9 nucleotides line up with TRBD1. CDR3 size: 19 residues. V lost 4 bases and J lost 1; bases outside the gene matches: 16. The V gene's germline CDR1 is SQVTM and CDR2 ANQGSEA. The CDR3 sequence: CSVVFSGQGFNLNTGELFF. CDR3 nucleotide sequence: TGCAGCGTTGTTTTCTCGGGACAGGGTTTCAATCTGAACACCGGGGAGCTGTTTTTT.

This chain connects TRBV7-6 to TRBJ2-7; 9 bases map to TRBD2. The CDR3 sequence is 15 residues long. Per germline, CDR1 SGHVS and CDR2 FNYEAQ. J was trimmed by 6 bases and V by 1 base; bases with no gene match: 7. In DNA, the CDR3 is TGTGCCAGCAGCTTAGAAATTGGCGGGAGGGCCGAGCAGTACTTC. It yields the protein CASSLEIGGRAEQYF.

The chain uses TRBV10-3 and TRBJ1-6, with D perhaps matching TRBD1 (5 bases). Germline values: CDR1 ENHRY, CDR2 SYGVKD. CDR3 size: 15 residues. The V gene lost 2 bases and the J gene lost 7 bases, with 12 bases spanning the gap. The CDR3 is CAISEPGTGNSPLHF. CDR3 nucleotide sequence: TGTGCCATCAGTGAGCCCGGGACGGGGAATTCACCCCTCCACTTT.

The gene calls are TRBV4-2 and TRBJ2-1, with D perhaps given as TRBD1 or TRBD2 (6 bases each). Germline V gives CDR1 LGHNA, CDR2 YNFKEQ. This CDR3 is 13 amino acids long. The ends were cut back, 4 bases at V and 9 bases at J, with 13 bases in the middle. CDR3 region: CASSLLGGGEQFF. Here the CDR3 DNA reads TGTGCCAGCAGCCTATTGGGGGGCGGTGAGCAGTTCTTC.

The chain employs TRBV28 and TRBJ2-2, with 12 bases lining up with TRBD2. The CDR3 has 16 amino acids. The germline V gene encodes CDR1 MDHEN and CDR2 SYDVKM. The trim removed 0 bases at V and 4 bases at J, leaving 0 bases unmatched. DNA of the CDR3: TGTGCCAGCAGTTTATGGACTAGCGGGAGCACCGGGGAGCTGTTTTTT. This translates into CASSLWTSGSTGELFF.

This clone was picked up one time. The chain carries TRBV27 and TRBJ1-6; TRBD1 matches at 8 bases. V lost 3 bases to trimming and J lost 8 bases; unmatched junction nucleotides: 12. CDR1 is MNHEY and CDR2 is SMNVEV in the germline V gene (reference sequence). The CDR3 sequence is 17 residues long. The CDR3 DNA sequence: TGTGCCAGCAGTTTCCATCGGACAGGGAGGTACGATTCACCCCTCCACTTT. Protein sequence: CASSFHRTGRYDSPLHF.